This T cell receptor (beta chain) was identified in a study of CD8 T cells in Susac syndrome. Germline V gives CDR1 SGHRS, CDR2 YFSETQ. The CDR3 has 13 residues. Trimming shortened V by 4 bases and J by 4 bases, and 9 bases separated the two germline ends. Sequencing of TCR beta was undertaken in CD8+ and CD4+ T cells derived from blood. With random hexamers, roughly 0.45 to 1 ug RNA was reverse transcribed. Amplification of TCR beta CDR3 by immunoSEQ multiplex PCR spanned 54 Vbeta and 13 Jbeta. TCRdb used MiXCR to reprocess the immunoSEQ multiplex PCR reads, holding one entry per CDR3 protein. This table has about 190,000 distinct CDR3 sequences, approximately 96% appearing once. About this clonotype: Antigen unknown.

Points from the study as a whole: CD4+ repertoires of Susac syndrome patients lacked detectable clonal expansion.

Sequencing was carried out using CD4+ T cells from PBMCs. This clonotype was obtained from a human donor with Susac syndrome. The V and J genes are TRBV5-1 and TRBJ1-3; D unresolved. The CDR3 bases are TGCGCCAGCAGCATTGATGCCGGAAACACCATATATTTT. It encodes CASSIDAGNTIYF.